The present T cell receptor delta chain was sequenced within a study of γδ T cells in repeated Plasmodium falciparum infection (dated by TCRdb to 2020 to 2023). With respect to the entire study: The natural-infection arm enrolled Malian children exposed to intense seasonal malaria transmission, compared against age and gender matched Australian children. Controlled-infection subjects were sampled at baseline, immediately before selected infections, and 21 days after each infection. In the study, the shaping of the human gammadelta T cell repertoire by repeated Plasmodium falciparum infection was examined using natural infection in Mali and controlled human malaria infection. Malian gammadelta TCR repertoires were analysed cross-sectionally during no-transmission periods and longitudinally across acute febrile malaria episodes. Four controlled human malaria infections were administered to a few malaria-naive U.S. adults over around 640 days by bites from P. falciparum NF54-infected Anopheles stephensi mosquitoes.

To prepare the library, multiplex PCR was applied. Sequencer: Illumina MiSeq. Each sorted gammadelta T cell sample was sequenced for both the TCR gamma (TRG) and TCR delta (TRD) chains. Under the source paper's analysis protocol: The repertoire analyses used clonotype tree plots, the accumulated frequency of the top 20 clonotypes, and diversity index (DI) and D75 metrics. Public reads were reanalyzed in TCRdb with CATT, and rows carrying the same DNA were merged afterwards. The authors' filters were not applied to this entry. This sample lists 50,000 to 55,000 delta-chain clones; 1.5% to 2% were detected once. In total, the top ten clones hold about 24% of the sample. V ends up 0 bases short and J 3 bases short, with an unmatched junction base count of 21. In the germline V gene, CDR1 corresponds to TSWWSYY and CDR2 to QGS. Inclusive of the bounding cysteine and phenylalanine, the CDR3 is 21 residues long. Of all the DNA, just the CDR3 is kept, 63 bases in frame from base 1.

Points the paper makes about the study in general: A highly stable polyclonal repertoire over time and infection, with many inter-individual overlapping TCRgamma sequences, was shown by Vgamma9/Vdelta2+ TCR repertoires. In Vdelta2-negative, largely Vdelta1+, gammadelta TCR repertoires, repeated controlled infections appeared to drive waves of new clonotype selection. The Malian cohort was drawn from a small rural village made up mostly of one ethnic group, which limits generalizability. Because the controlled-infection cohort was small, analysis of inter-individual variability in gammadelta T cell responses was limited. Vdelta2-negative gammadelta TCR repertoires from Malian children appeared more clonally expanded, less diverse and less shared than those of Australian children.

For bulk TCR repertoire analysis, Vgamma9/Vdelta2+ and Vdelta2-negative gammadelta T cell populations were isolated by flow sorting from peripheral blood mononuclear cells. This clone turned up a few times. Its antigen is still unknown. The protein TCRdb lists belongs to a much larger clone and differs from this DNA's translation at residue 16, which points to a read error; the protein shown is made from the DNA. Sequenced material: gamma-delta T cells from blood. This sequence originates from a pool of human donors (malaria-infected and uninfected, not separated). The V and J segments used are TRDV1 and TRDJ1, with 8 central nucleotides matching TRDD3. No J segment appears in TCRdb, so it was assigned here by matching the sequence to germline. CDR3 sequence: CALGELELLQGILPYADKLIF. The nucleotides read TGTGCTCTTGGGGAACTTGAACTCCTACAGGGGATACTGCCGTACGCCGATAAACTCATCTTT.